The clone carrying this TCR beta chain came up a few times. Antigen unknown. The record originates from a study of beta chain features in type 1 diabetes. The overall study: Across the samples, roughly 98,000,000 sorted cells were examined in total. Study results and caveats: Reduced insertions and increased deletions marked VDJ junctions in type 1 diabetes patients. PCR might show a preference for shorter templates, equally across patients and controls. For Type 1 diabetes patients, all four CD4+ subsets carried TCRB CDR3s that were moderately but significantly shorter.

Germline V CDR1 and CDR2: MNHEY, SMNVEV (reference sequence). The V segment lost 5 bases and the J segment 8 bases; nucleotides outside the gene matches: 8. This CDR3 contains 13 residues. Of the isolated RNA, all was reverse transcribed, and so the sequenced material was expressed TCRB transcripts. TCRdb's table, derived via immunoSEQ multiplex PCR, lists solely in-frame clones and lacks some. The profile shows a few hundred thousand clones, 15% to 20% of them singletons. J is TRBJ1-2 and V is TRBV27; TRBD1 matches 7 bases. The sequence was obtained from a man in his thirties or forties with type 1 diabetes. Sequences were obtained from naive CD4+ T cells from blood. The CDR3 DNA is TGTGCCAGCAGTCCGGAGGGGGCGGGAGGCTACACCTTC. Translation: CASSPEGAGGYTF.